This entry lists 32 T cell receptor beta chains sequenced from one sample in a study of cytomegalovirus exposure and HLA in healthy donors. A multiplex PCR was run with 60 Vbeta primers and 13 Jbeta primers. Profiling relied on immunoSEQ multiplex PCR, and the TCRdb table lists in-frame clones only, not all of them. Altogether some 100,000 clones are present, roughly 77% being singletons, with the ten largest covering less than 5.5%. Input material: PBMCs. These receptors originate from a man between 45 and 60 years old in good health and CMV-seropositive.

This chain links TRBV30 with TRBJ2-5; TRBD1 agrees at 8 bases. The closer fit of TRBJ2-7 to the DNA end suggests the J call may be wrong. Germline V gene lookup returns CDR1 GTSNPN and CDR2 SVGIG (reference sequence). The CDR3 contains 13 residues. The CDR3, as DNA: TGTGCCTGGACCAGGACAGGGTTGTACGAGCAGTACTTC. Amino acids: CAWTRTGLYEQYF.

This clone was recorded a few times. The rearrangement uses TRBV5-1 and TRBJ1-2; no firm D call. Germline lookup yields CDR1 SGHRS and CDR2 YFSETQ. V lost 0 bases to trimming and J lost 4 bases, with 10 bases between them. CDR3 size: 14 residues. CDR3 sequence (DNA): TGCGCCAGCAGCTTGGCTGGGGAGGGCTATGGCTACACCTTC. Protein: CASSLAGEGYGYTF.

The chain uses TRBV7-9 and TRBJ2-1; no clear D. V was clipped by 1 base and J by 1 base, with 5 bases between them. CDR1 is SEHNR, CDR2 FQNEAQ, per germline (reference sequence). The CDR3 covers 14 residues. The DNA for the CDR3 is TGTGCCAGCAGCTTAGAGAGTTCCTACAATGAGCAGTTCTTC. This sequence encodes CASSLESSYNEQFF.

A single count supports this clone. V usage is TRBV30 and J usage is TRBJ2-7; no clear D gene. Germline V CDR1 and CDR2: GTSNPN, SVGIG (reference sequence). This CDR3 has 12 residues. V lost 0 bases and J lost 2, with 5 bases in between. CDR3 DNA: TGTGCCTGGAGTGTGGGCACCTACGAGCAGTACTTC. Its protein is CAWSVGTYEQYF.

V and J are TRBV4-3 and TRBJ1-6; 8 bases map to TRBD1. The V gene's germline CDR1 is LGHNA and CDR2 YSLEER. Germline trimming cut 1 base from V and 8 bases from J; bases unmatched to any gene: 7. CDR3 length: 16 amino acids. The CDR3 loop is CASSQGTGKSYSPLHF. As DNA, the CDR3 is TGCGCCAGCAGCCAAGGGACAGGGAAAAGTTATTCACCCCTCCACTTT.

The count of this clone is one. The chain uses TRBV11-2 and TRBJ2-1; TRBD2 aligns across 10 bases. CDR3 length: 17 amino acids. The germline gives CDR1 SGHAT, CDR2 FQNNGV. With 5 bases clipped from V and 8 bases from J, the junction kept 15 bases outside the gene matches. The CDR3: CASSALSGGAMSYEQFF. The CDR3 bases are TGTGCCAGCAGCGCCCTCAGCGGGGGGGCAATGTCGTATGAGCAGTTCTTC.

The CDR3, as DNA: TGTGCCAGCAGCTTATCCGGGGGAGGTCAGCCCCAGCATTTT. This sequence encodes CASSLSGGGQPQHF. The rearrangement uses TRBV11-2 and TRBJ1-5; D might be TRBD1 (5 bases). From germline, CDR1 is SGHAT and CDR2 FQNNGV. The CDR3 spans 14 residues. V was clipped by 2 bases and J by 6 bases, with 11 bases between them.

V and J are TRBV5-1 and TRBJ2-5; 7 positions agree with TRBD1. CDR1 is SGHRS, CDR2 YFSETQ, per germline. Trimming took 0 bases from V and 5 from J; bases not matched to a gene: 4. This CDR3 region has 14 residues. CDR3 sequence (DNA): TGCGCCAGCAGCTTGGACAGGGGAGAGGAGACCCAGTACTTC. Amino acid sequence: CASSLDRGEETQYF.

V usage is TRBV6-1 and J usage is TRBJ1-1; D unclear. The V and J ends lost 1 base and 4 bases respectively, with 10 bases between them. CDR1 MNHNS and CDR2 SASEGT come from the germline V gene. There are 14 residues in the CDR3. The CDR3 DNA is TGTGCCAGCAGTGAAGGGTGGTCGGGCACTGAAGCTTTCTTT. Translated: CASSEGWSGTEAFF.

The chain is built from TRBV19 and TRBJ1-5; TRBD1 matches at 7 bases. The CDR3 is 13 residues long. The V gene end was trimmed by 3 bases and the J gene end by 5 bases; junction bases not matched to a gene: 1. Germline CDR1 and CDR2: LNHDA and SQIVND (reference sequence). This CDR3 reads CASSITGDQPQHF. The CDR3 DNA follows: TGTGCCAGTAGTATTACAGGGGATCAGCCCCAGCATTTT. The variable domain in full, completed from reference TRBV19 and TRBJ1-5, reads DGGITQSPKYLFRKEGQNVTLSCEQNLNHDAMYWYRQDPGQGLRLIYYSQIVNDFQKGDIAEGYSVSREKKESFPLTVTSAQKNPTAFYLCASSITGDQPQHFGDGTRLSIL.

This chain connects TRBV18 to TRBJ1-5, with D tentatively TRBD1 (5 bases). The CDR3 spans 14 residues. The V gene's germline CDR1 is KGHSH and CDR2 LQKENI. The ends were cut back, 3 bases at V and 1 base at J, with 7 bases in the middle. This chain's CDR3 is CASSPRGSNQPQHF. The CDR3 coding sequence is TGTGCCAGCTCACCTAGGGGCAGCAATCAGCCCCAGCATTTT.

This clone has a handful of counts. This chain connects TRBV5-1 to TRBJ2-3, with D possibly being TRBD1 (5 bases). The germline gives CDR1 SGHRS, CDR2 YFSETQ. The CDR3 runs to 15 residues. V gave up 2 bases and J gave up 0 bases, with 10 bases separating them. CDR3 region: CASSFQGTSTDTQYF. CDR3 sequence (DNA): TGCGCCAGCAGCTTTCAGGGAACTAGCACAGATACGCAGTATTTT.

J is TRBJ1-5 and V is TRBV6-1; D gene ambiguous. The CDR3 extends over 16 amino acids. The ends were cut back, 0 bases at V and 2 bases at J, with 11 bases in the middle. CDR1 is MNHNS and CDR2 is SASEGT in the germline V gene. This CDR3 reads CASSEASQVGNQPQHF. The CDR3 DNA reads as TGTGCCAGCAGTGAAGCGTCGCAGGTTGGCAATCAGCCCCAGCATTTT.

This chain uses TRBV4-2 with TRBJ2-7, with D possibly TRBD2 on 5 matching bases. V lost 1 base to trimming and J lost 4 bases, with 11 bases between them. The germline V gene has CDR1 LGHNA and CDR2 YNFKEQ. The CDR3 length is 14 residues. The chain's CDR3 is CASSQVGDWYEQYF. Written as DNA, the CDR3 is TGTGCCAGCAGCCAAGTCGGGGATTGGTACGAGCAGTACTTC.

As DNA, the CDR3 is TGTGCCAGCAGCCCCCGGAGGGGTCGCACAGATACGCAGTATTTT. This encodes CASSPRRGRTDTQYF. V gene TRBV28 combines with J gene TRBJ2-3, with D tentatively TRBD2 (6 bases). Trimming shortened V by 6 bases and J by 1 base, and 14 bases separated the two germline ends. CDR1 is MDHEN, CDR2 SYDVKM, per germline. The CDR3 covers 15 residues. Together with reference TRBV28 and TRBJ2-3, the CDR3 gives the full variable domain: DVKVTQSSRYLVKRTGEKVFLECVQDMDHENMFWYRQDPGLGLRLIYFSYDVKMKEKGDIPEGYSVSREKKERFSLILESASTNQTSMYLCASSPRRGRTDTQYFGPGTRLTVL.

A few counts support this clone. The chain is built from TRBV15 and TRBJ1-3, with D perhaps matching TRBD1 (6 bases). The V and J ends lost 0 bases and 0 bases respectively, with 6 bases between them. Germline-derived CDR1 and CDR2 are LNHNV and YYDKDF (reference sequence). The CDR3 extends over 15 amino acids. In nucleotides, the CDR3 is TGTGCCACCAGCAGAGAAGGGGGCTCTGGAAACACCATATATTTT. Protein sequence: CATSREGGSGNTIYF.

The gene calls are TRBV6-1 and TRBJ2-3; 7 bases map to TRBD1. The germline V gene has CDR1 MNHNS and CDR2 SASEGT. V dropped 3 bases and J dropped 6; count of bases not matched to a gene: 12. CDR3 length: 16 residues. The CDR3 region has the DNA TGTGCCAGCAGTGAGGCCGGGACAGTGACGCCGGATACGCAGTATTTT. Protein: CASSEAGTVTPDTQYF.

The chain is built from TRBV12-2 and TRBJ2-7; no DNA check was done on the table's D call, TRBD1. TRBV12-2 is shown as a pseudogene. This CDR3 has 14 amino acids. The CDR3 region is CASRPGTGGSEQYF. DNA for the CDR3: TGTGCAAGTCGCCCCGGGACAGGGGGGAGCGAGCAGTACTTC.

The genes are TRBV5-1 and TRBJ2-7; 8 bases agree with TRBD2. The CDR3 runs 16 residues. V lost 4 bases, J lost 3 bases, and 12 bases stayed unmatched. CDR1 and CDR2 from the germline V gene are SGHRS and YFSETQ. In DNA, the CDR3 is TGCGCCAGCAGCCCCGGAGGGTTAGCGGGGTTCTACGAGCAGTACTTC. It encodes CASSPGGLAGFYEQYF.

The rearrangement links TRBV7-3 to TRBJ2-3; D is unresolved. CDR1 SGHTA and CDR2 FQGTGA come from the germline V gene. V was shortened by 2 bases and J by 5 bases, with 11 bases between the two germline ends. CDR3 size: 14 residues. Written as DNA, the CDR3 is TGTGCCAGCAGCTTATCCCCCTCAGGAGATACGCAGTATTTT. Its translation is CASSLSPSGDTQYF.

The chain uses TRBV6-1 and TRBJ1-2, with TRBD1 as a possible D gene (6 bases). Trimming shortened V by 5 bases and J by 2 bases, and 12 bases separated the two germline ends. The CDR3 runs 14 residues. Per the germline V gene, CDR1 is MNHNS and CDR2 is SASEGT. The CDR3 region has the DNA TGTGCCAGCAGTCGGGACAACGTCAACTATGGCTACACCTTC. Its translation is CASSRDNVNYGYTF.

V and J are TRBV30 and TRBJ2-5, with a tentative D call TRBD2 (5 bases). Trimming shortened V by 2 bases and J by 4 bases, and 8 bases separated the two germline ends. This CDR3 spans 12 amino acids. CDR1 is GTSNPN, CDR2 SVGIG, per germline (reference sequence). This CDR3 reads CAWSRGPETQYF. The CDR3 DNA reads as TGTGCCTGGAGTAGAGGGCCAGAGACCCAGTACTTC.

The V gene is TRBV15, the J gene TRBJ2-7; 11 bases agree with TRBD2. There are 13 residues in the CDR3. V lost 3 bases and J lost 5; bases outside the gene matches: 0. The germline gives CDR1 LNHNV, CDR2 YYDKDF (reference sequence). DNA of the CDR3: TGTGCCACCAGCAGGACTAGCGGGAACGAGCAGTACTTC. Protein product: CATSRTSGNEQYF.

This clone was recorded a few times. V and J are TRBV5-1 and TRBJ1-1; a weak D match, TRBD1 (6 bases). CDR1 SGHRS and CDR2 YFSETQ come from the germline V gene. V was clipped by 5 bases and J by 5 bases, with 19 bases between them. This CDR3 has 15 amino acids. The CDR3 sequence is CASSGRGTPPTEAFF. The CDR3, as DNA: TGCGCCAGCAGTGGCAGGGGCACACCACCGACTGAAGCTTTCTTT.

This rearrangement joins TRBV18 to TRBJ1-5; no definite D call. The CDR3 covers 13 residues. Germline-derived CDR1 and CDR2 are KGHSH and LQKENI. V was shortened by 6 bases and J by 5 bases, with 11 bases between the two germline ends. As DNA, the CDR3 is TGTGCCAGCTCTCACGGGTGGGATCAGCCCCAGCATTTT. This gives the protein CASSHGWDQPQHF.

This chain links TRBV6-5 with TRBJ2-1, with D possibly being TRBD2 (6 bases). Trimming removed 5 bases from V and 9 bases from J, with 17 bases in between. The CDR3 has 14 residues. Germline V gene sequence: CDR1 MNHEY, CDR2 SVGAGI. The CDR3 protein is CASSQTSLRVEQFF. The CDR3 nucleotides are TGTGCCAGCAGTCAGACTAGTTTAAGGGTTGAGCAGTTCTTC.

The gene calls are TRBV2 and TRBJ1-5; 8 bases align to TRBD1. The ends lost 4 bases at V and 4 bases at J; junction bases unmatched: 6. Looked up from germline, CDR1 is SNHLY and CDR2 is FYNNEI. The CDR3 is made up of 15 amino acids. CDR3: CASSAWTGPNQPQHF. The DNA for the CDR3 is TGTGCCAGCAGTGCCTGGACAGGGCCTAATCAGCCCCAGCATTTT.

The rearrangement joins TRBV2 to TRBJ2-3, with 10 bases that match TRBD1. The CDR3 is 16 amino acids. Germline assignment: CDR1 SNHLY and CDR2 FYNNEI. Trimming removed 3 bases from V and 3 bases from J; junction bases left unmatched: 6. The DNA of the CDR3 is TGTGCCAGCAGTGAGACGGGGGACAGGGGAACAGATACGCAGTATTTT. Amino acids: CASSETGDRGTDTQYF.

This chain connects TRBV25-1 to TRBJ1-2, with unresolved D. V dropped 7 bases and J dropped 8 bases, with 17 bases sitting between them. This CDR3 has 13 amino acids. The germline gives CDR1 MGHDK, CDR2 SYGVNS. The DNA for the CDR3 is TGTGCCAGCACCCAACCCGGTGGGAGCGGCTACACCTTC. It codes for CASTQPGGSGYTF.

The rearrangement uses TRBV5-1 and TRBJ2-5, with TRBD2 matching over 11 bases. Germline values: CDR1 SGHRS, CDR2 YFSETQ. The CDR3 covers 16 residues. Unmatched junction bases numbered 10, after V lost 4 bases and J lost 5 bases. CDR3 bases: TGCGCCAGCAGCCCCGGACTAGCGGGTGACGGGGAGACCCAGTACTTC. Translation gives CASSPGLAGDGETQYF.

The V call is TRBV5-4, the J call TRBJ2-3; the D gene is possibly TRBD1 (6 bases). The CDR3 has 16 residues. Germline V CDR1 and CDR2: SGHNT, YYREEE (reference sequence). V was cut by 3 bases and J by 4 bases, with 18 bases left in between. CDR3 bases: TGTGCCAGCAGCTCCGGGACAAGAGTACGGGCAGATACGCAGTATTTT. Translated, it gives CASSSGTRVRADTQYF.

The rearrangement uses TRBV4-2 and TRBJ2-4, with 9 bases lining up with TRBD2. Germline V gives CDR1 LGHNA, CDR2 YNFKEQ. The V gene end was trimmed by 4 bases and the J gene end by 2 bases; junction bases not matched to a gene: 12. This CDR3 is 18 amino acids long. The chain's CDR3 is CASSPQQGGRGPKNIQYF. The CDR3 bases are TGTGCCAGCAGCCCGCAGCAGGGCGGGAGGGGACCCAAAAACATTCAGTACTTC.